These 14 T cell receptor beta chains originate from one sample sequenced in a study of early T cells in non-severe SARS-CoV-2 infection. TCRdb re-called the 5' RACE reads with MiXCR, one entry per CDR3 protein. Of around 32,000 distinct CDR3 sequences in the sample, about 5.7% were seen once. Sequencing was carried out using whole blood. The receptor source for this set is an adult who was a healthcare worker with PCR-confirmed SARS-CoV-2 infection or an uninfected control (not recorded which).

In this sample, this clonotype turned up many times. The chain employs TRBV19 and TRBJ1-5; D gene ambiguous. Trimming shortened V by 7 bases and J by 1 base, and 11 bases separated the two germline ends. This CDR3 has 14 residues. Germline lookup yields CDR1 LNHDA and CDR2 SQIVND (reference sequence). CDR3 nucleotides: TGTGCCAGTACCCTGACTCGGAGCAATCAGCCCCAGCATTTT. Encoded protein: CASTLTRSNQPQHF.

This chain uses TRBV27 with TRBJ2-2, with D possibly being TRBD1 (5 bases). V shed 3 bases and J shed 3 bases, with 8 bases lying between them. The CDR3 is made up of 14 amino acids. Germline-derived CDR1 and CDR2 are MNHEY and SMNVEV (reference sequence). CDR3: CASSLDTDTGELFF. The CDR3 region has the DNA TGTGCCAGCAGTTTGGACACGGACACCGGGGAGCTGTTTTTT.

This clonotype was observed many times. Here the CDR3 reads CASSQKGLGYNQPQHF. The CDR3 DNA reads as TGTGCCAGCAGCCAAAAGGGTCTAGGGTACAATCAGCCCCAGCATTTT. The chain uses TRBV3-1 and TRBJ1-5, with no clear D. This CDR3 has 16 amino acids. Germline V lookup: CDR1 LGHDT, CDR2 YNNKEL (reference sequence). Trimming pared 2 bases from V and 3 bases from J, leaving 14 bases between.

Many counts were recorded for this clonotype. The J gene is TRBJ1-6, the V gene TRBV7-2, with D perhaps matching TRBD1 (5 bases). Germline V gene lookup returns CDR1 SGHTA and CDR2 FQGNSA. The CDR3 extends over 14 amino acids. Trimming pared 2 bases from V and 7 bases from J, leaving 9 bases between. DNA for the CDR3: TGTGCCAGCAGCTTATTAGGGACGAATTCACCCCTCCACTTT. Residues: CASSLLGTNSPLHF.

The chain couples TRBV29-1 to TRBJ2-7; 9 bases are a match to TRBD1. This CDR3 comprises 14 residues. V shed 6 bases, J shed 5 bases, and the junction held 11 bases outside the gene matches. Germline values: CDR1 SQVTM, CDR2 ANQGSEA. The CDR3 coding sequence is TGCAGCGTGGCGGGACAGGGTTTAGGGAACGAGCAGTACTTC. It codes for CSVAGQGLGNEQYF.

This clonotype was detected ten times or more. The J gene is TRBJ1-2, the V gene TRBV20-1, with D possibly matching TRBD1 (6 bases). V was pared by 2 bases and J by 1 base, with 11 bases between. This CDR3 is built from 14 residues. Germline V gene data show CDR1 as DFQATT and CDR2 as SNEGSKA (reference sequence). CDR3 sequence (DNA): TGCAGTGCTAGAACTGGACAGTTTAACTATGGCTACACCTTC. It specifies CSARTGQFNYGYTF.

This clonotype was recorded many times. This rearrangement joins TRBV25-1 to TRBJ2-1; 7 positions agree with TRBD1. The trim removed 6 bases at V and 9 bases at J, leaving 2 bases unmatched. The length of the CDR3 is 11 residues. The germline V gene encodes CDR1 MGHDK and CDR2 SYGVNS. Here the CDR3 DNA reads TGTGCCAGCAGCACAGGGGCTGAGCAGTTCTTC. As protein: CASSTGAEQFF.

This clonotype was counted at least ten times. The chain has TRBV6-6 and TRBJ1-2; 8 bases align to TRBD1. V trimming: 5 bases; J trimming: 7 bases; junction bases outside the gene matches: 15. CDR1 is MNHNY, CDR2 SVGAGI, per germline (reference sequence). CDR3 length: 16 residues. CDR3 coding DNA: TGTGCCAGCAGTATACCACAGGGGGTGCAGAGTGGTGGCTACACCTTC. This gives the protein CASSIPQGVQSGGYTF.

This clonotype was observed at least ten times. This chain connects TRBV27 to TRBJ1-4; D not certain. Germline CDR1 is MNHEY and CDR2 is SMNVEV (reference sequence). This CDR3 contains 16 residues. V was cut by 0 bases and J by 2 bases, with 10 bases left in between. The CDR3 sequence is CASSLSAGDTNEKLFF. The DNA for the CDR3 is TGTGCCAGCAGTTTATCGGCAGGTGACACTAATGAAAAACTGTTTTTT.

This clonotype appeared many times. The CDR3 here is CASSFINNEQFF. The CDR3, as DNA: TGTGCCAGCAGCTTTATTAACAATGAGCAGTTCTTC. The chain combines TRBV7-2 with TRBJ2-1; D is unresolved. Trimming removed 3 bases from V and 5 bases from J, with 5 bases in between. This CDR3 is built from 12 residues. Germline V gene lookup returns CDR1 SGHTA and CDR2 FQGNSA. The whole variable domain, remainder taken from reference TRBV7-2 and TRBJ2-1, is GAGVSQSPSNKVTEKGKDVELRCDPISGHTALYWYRQSLGQGLEFLIYFQGNSAPDKSGLPSDRFSAERTGGSVSTLTIQRTQQEDSAVYLCASSFINNEQFFGPGTRLTVL.

This chain connects TRBV5-1 to TRBJ2-1; D gene ambiguous. Germline V CDR1 and CDR2: SGHRS, YFSETQ. V was shortened by 0 bases and J by 6 bases, with 10 bases between the two germline ends. CDR3 length: 14 residues. CDR3 loop: CASSLAILSNEQFF. CDR3 in DNA: TGCGCCAGCAGCTTGGCTATTTTGAGCAATGAGCAGTTCTTC.

This clonotype was observed many times. The chain combines TRBV4-3 with TRBJ1-2; no reliable D call. Germline CDR1 is LGHNA and CDR2 is YSLEER. Trimming took 0 bases from V and 4 from J, leaving 6 bases between them. This CDR3 is built from 13 residues. CDR3 region: CASSQEETYGYTF. The CDR3 coding sequence is TGCGCCAGCAGCCAAGAAGAAACCTATGGCTACACCTTC.

The genes are TRBV5-1 and TRBJ2-7; 10 bases are shared with TRBD2. Germline assignment: CDR1 SGHRS and CDR2 YFSETQ. The CDR3 runs to 16 residues. The V segment lost 4 bases and the J segment 0 bases; nucleotides outside the gene matches: 7. CDR3 region: CASSGGLADSSYEQYF. Here the CDR3 DNA reads TGCGCCAGCAGCGGAGGACTAGCGGATAGCTCCTACGAGCAGTACTTC.

This clonotype occurred many times. V and J are TRBV20-1 and TRBJ2-1; 10 bases fit TRBD2. V was clipped by 8 bases and J by 3 bases; unmatched bases: 1. The CDR3 has 12 residues. Looked up from germline, CDR1 is DFQATT and CDR2 is SNEGSKA (reference sequence). The CDR3 coding sequence is TGCAGTATAGCGGGGGGCTACAATGAGCAGTTCTTC. It codes for CSIAGGYNEQFF.